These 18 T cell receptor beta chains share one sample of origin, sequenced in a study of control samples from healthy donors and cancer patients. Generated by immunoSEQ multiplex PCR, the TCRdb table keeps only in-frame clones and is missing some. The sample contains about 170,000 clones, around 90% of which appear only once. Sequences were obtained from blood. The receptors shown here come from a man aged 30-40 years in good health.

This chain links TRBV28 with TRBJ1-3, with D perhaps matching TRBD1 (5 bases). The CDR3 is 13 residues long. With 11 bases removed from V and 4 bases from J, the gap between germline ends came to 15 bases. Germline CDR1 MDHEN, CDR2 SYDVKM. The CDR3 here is CAGTGGKGNTIYF. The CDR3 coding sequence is TGTGCCGGCACGGGGGGAAAAGGAAACACCATATATTTT.

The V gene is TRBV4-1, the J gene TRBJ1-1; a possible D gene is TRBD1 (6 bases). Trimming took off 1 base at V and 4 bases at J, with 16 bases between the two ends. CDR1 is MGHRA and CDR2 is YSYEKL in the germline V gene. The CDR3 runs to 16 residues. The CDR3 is CASSQVGGRQVTEAFF. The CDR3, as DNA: TGCGCCAGCAGCCAAGTTGGGGGCAGGCAGGTCACTGAAGCTTTCTTT.

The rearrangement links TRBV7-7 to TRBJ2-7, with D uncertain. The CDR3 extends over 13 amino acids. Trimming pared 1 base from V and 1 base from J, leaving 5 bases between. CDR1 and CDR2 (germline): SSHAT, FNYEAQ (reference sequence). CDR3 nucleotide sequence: TGTGCCAGCAGCTTAGACGGATCCTACGAGCAGTACTTC. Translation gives CASSLDGSYEQYF. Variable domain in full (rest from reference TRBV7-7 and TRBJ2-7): GAGVSQSPRYKVTKRGQDVTLRCDPISSHATLYWYQQALGQGPEFLTYFNYEAQPDKSGLPSDRFSAERPEGSISTLTIQRTEQRDSAMYRCASSLDGSYEQYFGPGTRLTVT.

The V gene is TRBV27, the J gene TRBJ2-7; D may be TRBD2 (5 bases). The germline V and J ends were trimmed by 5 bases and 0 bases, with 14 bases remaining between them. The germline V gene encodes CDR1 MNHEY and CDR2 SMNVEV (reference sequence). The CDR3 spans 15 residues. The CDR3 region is CASSPRRGYSYEQYF. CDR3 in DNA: TGTGCCAGCAGTCCGCGACGAGGGTACTCCTACGAGCAGTACTTC.

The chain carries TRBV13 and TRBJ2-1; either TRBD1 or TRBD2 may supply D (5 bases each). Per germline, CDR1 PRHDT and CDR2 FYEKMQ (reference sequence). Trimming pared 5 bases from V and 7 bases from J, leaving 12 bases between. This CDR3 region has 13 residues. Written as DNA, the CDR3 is TGTGCCAGCAGCCTGGGGGTTTCGAATGAGCAGTTCTTC. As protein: CASSLGVSNEQFF.

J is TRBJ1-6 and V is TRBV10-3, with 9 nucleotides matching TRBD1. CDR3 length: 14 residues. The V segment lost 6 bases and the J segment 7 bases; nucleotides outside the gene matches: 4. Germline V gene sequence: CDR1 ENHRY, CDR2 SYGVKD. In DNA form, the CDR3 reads TGTGCCATCAGCGGACAGGGGAAAAATTCACCCCTCCACTTT. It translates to CAISGQGKNSPLHF.

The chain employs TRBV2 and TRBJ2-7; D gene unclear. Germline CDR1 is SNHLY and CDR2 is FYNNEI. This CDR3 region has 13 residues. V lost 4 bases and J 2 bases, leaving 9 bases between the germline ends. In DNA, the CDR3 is TGTGCCAGCAGTGTTGGGGAACCCTACGAGCAGTACTTC. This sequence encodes CASSVGEPYEQYF.

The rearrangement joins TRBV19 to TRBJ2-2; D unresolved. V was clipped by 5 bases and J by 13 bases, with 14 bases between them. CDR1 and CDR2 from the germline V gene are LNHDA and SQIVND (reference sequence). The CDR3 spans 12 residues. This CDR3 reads CASSSHLQGLFF. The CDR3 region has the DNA TGTGCCAGTAGTTCCCACCTGCAAGGGCTGTTTTTT.

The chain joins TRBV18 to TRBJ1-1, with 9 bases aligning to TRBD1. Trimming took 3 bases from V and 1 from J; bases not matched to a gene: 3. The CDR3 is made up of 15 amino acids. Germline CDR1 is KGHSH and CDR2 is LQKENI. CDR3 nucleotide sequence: TGTGCCAGCTCACCCGGGACAGGGCCGAACACTGAAGCTTTCTTT. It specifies CASSPGTGPNTEAFF.

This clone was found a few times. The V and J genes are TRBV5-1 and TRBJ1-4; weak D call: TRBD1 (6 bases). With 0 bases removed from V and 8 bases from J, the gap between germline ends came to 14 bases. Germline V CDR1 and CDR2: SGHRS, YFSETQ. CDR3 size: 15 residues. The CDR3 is CASSLAGALGEKLFF. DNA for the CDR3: TGCGCCAGCAGCTTGGCGGGGGCGCTGGGAGAAAAACTGTTTTTT.

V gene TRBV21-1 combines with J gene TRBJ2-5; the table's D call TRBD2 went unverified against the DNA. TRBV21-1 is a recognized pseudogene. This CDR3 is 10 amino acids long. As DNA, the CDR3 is TGTGCCACCCCCCGGGAGACCCAGTACTTC. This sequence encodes CATPRETQYF.

The CDR3 region has the DNA TGTGCCAGCAGGGACAGGGGCAATCAGCCCCAGCATTTT. Residues: CASRDRGNQPQHF. V usage is TRBV2 and J usage is TRBJ1-5; 8 bases align to TRBD1. The CDR3 covers 13 residues. V dropped 6 bases and J dropped 2; count of bases not matched to a gene: 0. Germline V gene lookup returns CDR1 SNHLY and CDR2 FYNNEI.

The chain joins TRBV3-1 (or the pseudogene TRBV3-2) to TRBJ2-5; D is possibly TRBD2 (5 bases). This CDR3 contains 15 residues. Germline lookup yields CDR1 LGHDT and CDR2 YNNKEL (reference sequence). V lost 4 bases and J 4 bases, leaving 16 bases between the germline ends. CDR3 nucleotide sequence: TGTGCCAGCAGCCTCGTGGGCGCCCGGGGAGAGACCCAGTACTTC. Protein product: CASSLVGARGETQYF.

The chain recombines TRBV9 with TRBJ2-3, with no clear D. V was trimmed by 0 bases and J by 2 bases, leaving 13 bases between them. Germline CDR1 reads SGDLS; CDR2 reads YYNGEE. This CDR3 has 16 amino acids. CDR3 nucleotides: TGTGCCAGCAGCGTAGAGGCTGCCCACATCACAGATACGCAGTATTTT. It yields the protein CASSVEAAHITDTQYF.

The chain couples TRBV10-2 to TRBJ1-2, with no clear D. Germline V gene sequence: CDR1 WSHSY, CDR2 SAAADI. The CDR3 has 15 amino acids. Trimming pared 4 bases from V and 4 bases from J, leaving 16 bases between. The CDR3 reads CASSGSDTNFYGYTF. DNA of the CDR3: TGCGCCAGCAGTGGCAGCGACACAAACTTCTATGGCTACACCTTC.

The CDR3 nucleotides are TGTGCCAGCAGCAGCGGACAGGGGGCTAGTAATGAGCAGTTCTTC. It codes for CASSSGQGASNEQFF. The V call is TRBV5-5, the J call TRBJ2-1; 11 bases fit TRBD1. Losses at the gene ends were 4 bases for V and 7 bases for J; bases not matched to a gene: 7. CDR3 length: 15 residues. Germline CDR1 is SGHKS and CDR2 is YYEKEE (reference sequence). Drawing the rest from reference TRBV5-5 and TRBJ2-1, the complete variable domain is DAGVTQSPTHLIKTRGQQVTLRCSPISGHKSVSWYQQVLGQGPQFIFQYYEKEERGRGNFPDRFSARQFPNYSSELNVNALLLGDSALYLCASSSGQGASNEQFFGPGTRLTVL.

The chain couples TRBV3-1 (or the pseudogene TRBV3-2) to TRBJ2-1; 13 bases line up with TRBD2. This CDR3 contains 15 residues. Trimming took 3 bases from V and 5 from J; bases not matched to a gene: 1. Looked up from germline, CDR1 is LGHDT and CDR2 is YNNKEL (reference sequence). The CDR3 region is CASSQGTSGNNEQFF. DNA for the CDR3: TGTGCCAGCAGCCAGGGGACTAGCGGGAACAATGAGCAGTTCTTC.

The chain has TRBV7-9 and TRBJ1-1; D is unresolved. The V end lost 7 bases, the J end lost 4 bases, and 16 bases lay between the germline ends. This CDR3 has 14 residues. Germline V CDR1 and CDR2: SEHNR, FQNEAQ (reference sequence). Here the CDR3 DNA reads TGTGCCAGCAACGCAGAGCCCCCTGGCACTGAAGCTTTCTTT. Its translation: CASNAEPPGTEAFF.